The subject of this entry is one T cell receptor beta chain. Its target is not known. The sample originates from a study of CXCR3-negative and CXCR3-positive naive CD8 T cells. Study-level findings and limits: Naive cells, whether CXCR3-negative or CXCR3-positive, had similar TRBV-TRBJ usage, while memory cells differed. CXCR3-expressing naive cells carried TRB CDR3s more hydrophobic than those of CXCR3-negative naive cells. Both naive subsets showed comparably high diversity, and memory CD8+ cells showed much lower diversity.

5' RACE with UMI labels generated the TRB cDNA libraries. No DNA is given; TCRdb re-called the 5' RACE reads and lists each CDR3 protein once. Recorded here are 100,000 to 150,000 distinct CDR3 sequences; the top ten clones represent approximately 0.29%. Germline V gene data show CDR1 as SEHNR and CDR2 as FQNEAQ (reference sequence). The CDR3 runs to 17 residues. The sequenced material came from naive CXCR3- CD8+ T cells from blood. The subset is: CD45RO-CCR7+CD27+CD95- naive CD8+ T cells lacking CXCR3 (TNR3-). This rearrangement joins TRBV7-9 to TRBJ2-5; TCRdb designates TRBD2, a call that cannot be tested without DNA. The clonotype was recovered from a human donor in good health. Some clones in this sample may be carry-over from other donors' samples. CDR3 residues: CASSLIHSGGLQETQYF.